A single count supports the clone carrying this T cell receptor (beta chain). Its antigen is not known. Profiling relied on immunoSEQ multiplex PCR, and the TCRdb table lists in-frame clones only, not all of them. The sample has tens of thousands of clones, around nine tenths seen once. The sample is drawn from a study of OX40 agonist ivuxolimab in advanced cancers. Study context: Patients received intravenous ivuxolimab every 2 weeks at 0.01 to 10 mg/kg. Those enrolled were about 80% male, with a mean age of about 66 years and ages from roughly 20 to 90.

Germline V gives CDR1 SGHAT, CDR2 FQNNGV. This CDR3 region has 15 residues. The V and J ends lost 2 bases and 0 bases respectively, with 10 bases between them. Study conclusions and caveats: Circulating CD4+ and CD8+ T cells showed clonal expansion by week 6 at 0.1 to 3.0 mg/kg. Near-lowest levels of clonal expansion characterized partial responders at 0.1-3.0 mg/kg.

The chain recombines TRBV11-2 with TRBJ2-5; D uncertain. The clonotype was recovered from an adult with an advanced solid tumor such as melanoma, head and neck, liver or kidney cancer. Material: CD4+ or CD8+ T cells sorted from blood, obtained in a trial of the OX40 agonist ivuxolimab. The CDR3 DNA follows: TGTGCCAGCAGCTTACGACTGATGTACCAAGAGACCCAGTACTTC. It is translated as CASSLRLMYQETQYF.